This T cell receptor beta chain is from a study of T-cell reconstitution after alpha-beta-depleted transplantation in children. This clonotype came up many times. Unique molecular identifiers were built into the TCRbeta library. TCRdb passed the PCR reads through MiXCR, listing each CDR3 protein once. The table shows around 15,000 distinct CDR3 sequences, with about 7.7% occurring only once. Germline loops: CDR1 SQVTM, CDR2 ANQGSEA. CDR3 length equals 14 residues. With 6 bases clipped from V and 4 bases from J, the junction kept 6 bases outside the gene matches. The receptor was derived from a boy younger than two who had a stem cell transplant for Wiskott-Aldrich syndrome, so the T cells may come from the graft donor. The genes are TRBV29-1 and TRBJ2-7; 13 positions match TRBD2. This sample comprised PBMCs, mostly from graft donor cells, obtained 60 days after TCRalphabeta/CD19-depleted stem cell transplant. In DNA form, the CDR3 reads TGCAGCGTCACGGGACTAGCGGGAAAGTACGAGCAGTACTTC. As protein: CSVTGLAGKYEQYF.